This T cell receptor (beta chain) was captured by sequencing in a study of shared clonotypes between healthy human individuals. Study-wide results and caveats: Clonotype sharing among donors was thought likely to change with sequencing depth.

As originally analysed: ImmunoSEQ output lacked quality scores and full-length reads, limiting matched filtering. Data came from immunoSEQ multiplex PCR; TCRdb stores just in-frame clones and leaves some out. V and J calls plus clone size are reproduced from that table; the DNA served to infer D and trimming. The sample consists of fewer than 650,000 clones, 70% to 80% of them appearing once. V shed 0 bases and J shed 4 bases, with 6 bases lying between them. Germline-derived CDR1 and CDR2 are MNHNS and SASEGT. The CDR3 contains 13 residues. Concerning this clone: Its antigen remains unknown.

The chain couples TRBV6-1 to TRBJ1-2; D remains ambiguous. Input material: PBMCs. The sequence derives from a woman in her forties in good health. Some clones in this sample may be carry-over from other donors' samples. The CDR3 loop reads CASSEAPPYGYTF. CDR3 DNA sequence: TGTGCCAGCAGTGAAGCACCACCCTATGGCTACACCTTC.